Shown below are 8 T cell receptor beta chains from a single sample sequenced in a study of cytomegalovirus exposure and HLA in healthy donors. 13 Jbeta primers and 60 Vbeta primers were used for the PCR. Method: immunoSEQ multiplex PCR; TCRdb's copy keeps in-frame clones and lacks some. The sample lists under 200,000 clones; approximately 78% were seen once. Sequencing input: PBMCs. The receptors shown here come from a male donor in good health and CMV-seropositive.

The chain employs TRBV9 and TRBJ2-7; 11 nucleotides align to TRBD2. This CDR3 spans 15 amino acids. The junction had 5 bases not matched to a gene; V was cut back by 2 bases and J by 4 bases. CDR1 SGDLS and CDR2 YYNGEE come from the germline V gene. CDR3: CASSVFGTSGYEQYF. CDR3 bases: TGTGCCAGCAGCGTGTTCGGGACTAGCGGATACGAGCAGTACTTC.

The rearrangement joins TRBV10-3 to TRBJ2-3; 13 bases match TRBD2. The trim removed 8 bases at V and 2 bases at J, leaving 13 bases unmatched. The CDR3 extends over 18 amino acids. Germline-derived CDR1 and CDR2 are ENHRY and SYGVKD. As DNA, the CDR3 is TGTGCCATCGGGTCGGGACTAGCGGGGCTGGCTTACACAGATACGCAGTATTTT. This sequence encodes CAIGSGLAGLAYTDTQYF.

In its sample, this clone was seen a few times. The CDR3 nucleotides are TGCGCCAGCAGTCCGGGACATGGAAACACCATATATTTT. This translates into CASSPGHGNTIYF. This rearrangement joins TRBV10-1 to TRBJ1-3, with a weak D call TRBD1 (6 bases). Germline values: CDR1 WNHNN, CDR2 SYGVQD (reference sequence). The CDR3 is 13 amino acids. The V gene lost 5 bases and the J gene lost 3 bases, with 8 bases spanning the gap.

The chain joins TRBV28 to TRBJ2-6, with TRBD2 as a possible D gene (5 bases). Trimming pared 7 bases from V and 0 bases from J, leaving 16 bases between. This CDR3 has 17 amino acids. Germline CDR1 and CDR2: MDHEN and SYDVKM. Written as DNA, the CDR3 is TGTGCCAGCACCCGGAGGCAGGCCATCTCTGGGGCCAACGTCCTGACTTTC. This gives the protein CASTRRQAISGANVLTF.

On this clone itself: One junction end disagrees with the germline gene, perhaps due to a read error. The DNA for the CDR3 is TGTGCCAGCAGTGTTCTCCGGGACATGTCCTCTGGGGCCAACGGCCTGACTTTC. Translated, it gives CASSVLRDMSSGANGLTF. The V gene is TRBV2, the J gene TRBJ2-6; D perhaps matches TRBD1 (6 bases). Germline CDR1 reads SNHLY; CDR2 reads FYNNEI. This CDR3 region has 18 residues.

This clone was observed a few times. The chain combines TRBV4-3 with TRBJ2-7; TRBD1 aligns across 7 bases. V was clipped by 3 bases and J by 4 bases; unmatched bases: 6. The CDR3 spans 14 residues. The germline V gene encodes CDR1 LGHNA and CDR2 YSLEER. In DNA, the CDR3 is TGCGCCAGCAGCCAGGCCACACAGGGGTACGAGCAGTACTTC. Translation: CASSQATQGYEQYF.

This clone was detected a few times. CDR3 nucleotides: TGTGCCAGCAGTTACTCACGGGTAAGCTCCTACGAGCAGTACTTC. It translates to CASSYSRVSSYEQYF. The chain has TRBV6-5 and TRBJ2-7; D is ambiguous. The germline V and J ends were trimmed by 0 bases and 0 bases, with 9 bases remaining between them. Germline V gene data show CDR1 as MNHEY and CDR2 as SVGAGI. The CDR3 is made up of 15 amino acids.

The chain is built from TRBV10-3 and TRBJ1-2, with D perhaps TRBD1 (5 bases). Trimming took 4 bases from V and 8 from J, leaving 11 bases between them. Germline V gene sequence: CDR1 ENHRY, CDR2 SYGVKD. This CDR3 is 12 amino acids long. In DNA, the CDR3 is TGTGCCATCAGTGTAGGGGTTGAGGGCTACACCTTC. The encoded protein is CAISVGVEGYTF.